This T cell receptor beta chain was identified during a study of T cell changes during pregnancy in multiple sclerosis. There are 14 residues in the CDR3. The germline V gene encodes CDR1 SEHNR and CDR2 FQNEAQ (reference sequence). Trimming cost V 5 bases and J 3 bases; bases outside gene matches: 6. Data came from immunoSEQ multiplex PCR; TCRdb stores just in-frame clones and leaves some out. The repertoire consists of 90,000 to 95,000 clones, with around 90% occurring once and the leading ten covering approximately 0.99%. The J gene is TRBJ2-7, the V gene TRBV7-9; TRBD2 agrees at 8 bases. The origin of this receptor is a female donor with multiple sclerosis, enrolled in a pregnancy study. The sample consisted of peripheral blood, taken before pregnancy. CDR3 sequence reads: CASSLRAGDYEQYF. CDR3 coding DNA: TGTGCCAGCAGCCTTCGAGCGGGGGACTACGAGCAGTACTTC.